This TCR beta chain was sequenced during a study of T-cell reconstitution after alpha-beta-depleted transplantation in children. General study results and limits: The origin of alpha-beta T cells about two months after transplant was reportedly several hundred expanded graft clones. A year had passed since transplant, and T-cell counts and diversity by then came mostly from newly produced T cells. Surviving thymic progenitors and recipient T cells were the source of high TCRbeta diversity at day 60 in some patients.

The library targeted TCRbeta and was prepared with unique molecular identifiers. TCRdb used MiXCR to reprocess the PCR reads, holding one entry per CDR3 protein. This table holds roughly 98,000 distinct CDR3 sequences, roughly a sixth found once. This clonotype appeared a few times. The antigen remains unidentified. This specimen consisted of PBMCs, mostly from graft donor cells, obtained 180 days after TCRalphabeta/CD19-depleted stem cell transplant. The clonotype originates from a male patient aged 2 to 9 who had a stem cell transplant for acute lymphoblastic leukemia, so the T cells may come from the graft donor.

In DNA, the CDR3 is TGTGCCAGCTCACACCGGACAGGGATCACTACTGGGGCCAACGTCCTGACTTTC. Its protein is CASSHRTGITTGANVLTF. The chain has TRBV18 and TRBJ2-6; TRBD1 matches 8 bases. Germline loops: CDR1 KGHSH, CDR2 LQKENI. V shed 4 bases, J shed 2 bases, and the junction held 10 bases outside the gene matches. The CDR3 runs 18 residues.